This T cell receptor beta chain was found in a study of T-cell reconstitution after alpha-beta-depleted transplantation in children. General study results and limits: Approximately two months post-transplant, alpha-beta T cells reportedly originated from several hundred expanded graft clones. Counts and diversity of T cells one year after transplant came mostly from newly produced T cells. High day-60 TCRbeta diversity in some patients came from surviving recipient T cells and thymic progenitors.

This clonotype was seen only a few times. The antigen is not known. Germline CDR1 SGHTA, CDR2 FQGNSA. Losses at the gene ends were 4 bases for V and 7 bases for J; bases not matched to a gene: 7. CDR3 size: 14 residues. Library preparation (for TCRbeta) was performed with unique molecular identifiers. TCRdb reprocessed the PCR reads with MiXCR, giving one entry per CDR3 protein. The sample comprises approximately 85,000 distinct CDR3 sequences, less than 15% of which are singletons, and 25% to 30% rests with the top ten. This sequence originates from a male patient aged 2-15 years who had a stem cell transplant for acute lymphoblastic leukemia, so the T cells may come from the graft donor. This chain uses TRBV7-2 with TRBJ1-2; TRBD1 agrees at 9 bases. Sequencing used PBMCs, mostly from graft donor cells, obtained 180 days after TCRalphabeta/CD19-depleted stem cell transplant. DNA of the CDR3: TGTGCCAGCAGCTGGGGACAGGGAATGCGTGGCTACACCTTC. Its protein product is CASSWGQGMRGYTF.